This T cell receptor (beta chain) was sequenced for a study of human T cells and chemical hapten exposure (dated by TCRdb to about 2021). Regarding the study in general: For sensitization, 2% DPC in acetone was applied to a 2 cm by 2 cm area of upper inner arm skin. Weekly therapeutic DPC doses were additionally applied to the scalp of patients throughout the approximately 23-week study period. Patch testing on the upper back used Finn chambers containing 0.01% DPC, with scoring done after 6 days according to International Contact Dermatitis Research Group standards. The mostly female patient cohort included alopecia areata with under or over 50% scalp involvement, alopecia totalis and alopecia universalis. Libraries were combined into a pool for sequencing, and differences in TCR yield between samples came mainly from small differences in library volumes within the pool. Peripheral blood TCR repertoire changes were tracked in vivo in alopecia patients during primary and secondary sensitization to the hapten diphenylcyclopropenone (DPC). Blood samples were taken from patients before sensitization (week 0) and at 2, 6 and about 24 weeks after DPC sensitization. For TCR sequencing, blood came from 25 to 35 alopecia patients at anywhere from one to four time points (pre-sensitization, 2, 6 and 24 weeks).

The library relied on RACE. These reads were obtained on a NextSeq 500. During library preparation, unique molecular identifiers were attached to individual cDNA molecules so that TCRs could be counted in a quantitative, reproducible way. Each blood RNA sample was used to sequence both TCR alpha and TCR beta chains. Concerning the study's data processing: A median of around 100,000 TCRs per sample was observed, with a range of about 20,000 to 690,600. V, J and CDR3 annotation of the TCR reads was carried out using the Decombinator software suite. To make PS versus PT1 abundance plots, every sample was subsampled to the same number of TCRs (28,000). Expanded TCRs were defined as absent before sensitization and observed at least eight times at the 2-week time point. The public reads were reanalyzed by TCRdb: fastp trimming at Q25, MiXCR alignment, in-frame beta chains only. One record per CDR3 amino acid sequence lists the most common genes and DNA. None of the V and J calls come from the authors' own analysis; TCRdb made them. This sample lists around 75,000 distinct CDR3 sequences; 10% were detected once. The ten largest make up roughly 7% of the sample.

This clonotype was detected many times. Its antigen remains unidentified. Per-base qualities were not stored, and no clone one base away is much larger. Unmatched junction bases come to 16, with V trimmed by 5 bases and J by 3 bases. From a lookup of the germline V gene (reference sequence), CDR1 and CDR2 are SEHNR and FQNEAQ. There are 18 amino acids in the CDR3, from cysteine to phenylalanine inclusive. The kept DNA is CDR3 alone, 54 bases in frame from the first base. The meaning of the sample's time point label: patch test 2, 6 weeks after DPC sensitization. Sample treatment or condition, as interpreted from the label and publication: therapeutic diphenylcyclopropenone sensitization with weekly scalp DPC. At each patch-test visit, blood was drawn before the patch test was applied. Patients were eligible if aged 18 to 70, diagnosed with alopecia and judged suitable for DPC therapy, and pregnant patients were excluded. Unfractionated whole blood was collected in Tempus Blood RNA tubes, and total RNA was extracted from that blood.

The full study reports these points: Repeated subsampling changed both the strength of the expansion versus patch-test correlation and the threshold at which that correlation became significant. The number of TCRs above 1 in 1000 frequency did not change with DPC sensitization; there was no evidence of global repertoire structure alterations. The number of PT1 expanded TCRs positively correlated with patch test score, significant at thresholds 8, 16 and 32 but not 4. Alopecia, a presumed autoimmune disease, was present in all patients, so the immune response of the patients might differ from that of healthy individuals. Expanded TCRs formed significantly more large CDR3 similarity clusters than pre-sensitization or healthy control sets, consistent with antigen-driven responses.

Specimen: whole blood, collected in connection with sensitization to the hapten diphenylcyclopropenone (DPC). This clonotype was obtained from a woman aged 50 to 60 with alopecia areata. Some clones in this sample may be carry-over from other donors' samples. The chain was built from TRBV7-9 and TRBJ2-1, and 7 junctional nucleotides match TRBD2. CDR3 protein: CASSHPSMAGESYNEQFF. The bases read TGTGCCAGCAGCCATCCGAGTATGGCGGGAGAGAGCTACAATGAGCAGTTCTTC.